Shown below are 28 T cell receptor beta chains from a single sample sequenced in a study of blood T cell repertoires in COVID-19. TCRdb's copy holds only in-frame clones and misses some; the assay was immunoSEQ multiplex PCR. There are more than 85,000 clones in the sample; 84% occur only once, and 3.5% to 5% lies in the top ten. The specimen was peripheral blood. These receptors originate from a human donor in a cohort sampled during active COVID-19.

CDR3 in amino acids: CASSYSGRAGNTEAFF. DNA for the CDR3: TGTGCCAGCAGTTACTCAGGACGGGCGGGGAACACTGAAGCTTTCTTT. The V call is TRBV6-2 or TRBV6-3, the J call TRBJ1-1; D gene uncertain. Germline V gene data show CDR1 as MNHEY and CDR2 as SVGEGT. The CDR3 loop spans 16 amino acids. V lost 0 bases to trimming and J lost 1 base, with 12 bases between them.

This clone appeared once. The CDR3 region has the DNA TGTGCCAGCAGTCGGCCCCTGAGCGGGGGGGCCTCTGGGGCCAACGTCCTGACTTTC. It translates to CASSRPLSGGASGANVLTF. The chain recombines TRBV6-2 or TRBV6-3 with TRBJ2-6; 10 nucleotides line up with TRBD2. This CDR3 comprises 19 residues. The V segment lost 5 bases and the J segment 0 bases; nucleotides outside the gene matches: 10. Germline assignment: CDR1 MNHEY and CDR2 SVGEGT.

The rearrangement joins TRBV29-1 to TRBJ1-2; D is unresolved. The CDR3 totals 13 residues. Between the trimmed V and J ends, which lost 4 bases and 2 bases, there was a span of 11 bases. Germline V lookup: CDR1 SQVTM, CDR2 ANQGSEA. For the CDR3, the DNA is TGCAGCGTTGTAAGAGTCGCAAACTATGGCTACACCTTC. Translation: CSVVRVANYGYTF. Complete variable domain (other parts from reference TRBV29-1 and TRBJ1-2): SAVISQKPSRDICQRGTSLTIQCQVDSQVTMMFWYRQQPGQSLTLIATANQGSEATYESGFVIDKFPISRPNLTFSTLTVSNMSPEDSSIYLCSVVRVANYGYTFGSGTRLTVV.

The V and J genes are TRBV10-3 and TRBJ1-6; the match to TRBD1 covers 8 bases. CDR3 size: 15 residues. Losses at the gene ends were 6 bases for V and 9 bases for J; bases not matched to a gene: 10. In germline, CDR1 is ENHRY, CDR2 SYGVKD. The CDR3 loop reads CAIRIPDREGSPLHF. CDR3 sequence (DNA): TGTGCCATCAGAATCCCGGACAGGGAAGGTTCACCCCTCCACTTT.

The J gene is TRBJ2-5, the V gene TRBV5-4; 10 bases align to TRBD2. Per the germline V gene, CDR1 is SGHNT and CDR2 is YYREEE (reference sequence). This CDR3 has 16 residues. J gave up 5 bases and V 1 base, and 8 bases lay outside the gene matches. The CDR3 DNA reads TGTGCCAGCAGCTTGAAAAGCGGGGGGGCGGGGGAGACCCAGTACTTC. It is translated as CASSLKSGGAGETQYF.

CDR3 DNA sequence: TGCAGCGTTGGGGAGGGGAGCTCCTACGAGCAGTACTTC. Encoded protein: CSVGEGSSYEQYF. This chain joins TRBV29-1 and TRBJ2-7; 7 nucleotides agree with TRBD2. V was clipped by 4 bases and J by 0 bases; unmatched bases: 3. Germline V gene data show CDR1 as SQVTM and CDR2 as ANQGSEA. CDR3 length: 13 amino acids.

The gene calls are TRBV6-6 and TRBJ2-6, with 9 bases aligning to TRBD1. The CDR3 is 16 amino acids. From germline, CDR1 is MNHNY and CDR2 SVGAGI (reference sequence). Trimming removed 6 bases from V and 4 bases from J; junction bases left unmatched: 7. CDR3 coding DNA: TGTGCCAGCAGCTATGAACAGGGGGCGGGGGCCAACGTCCTGACTTTC. Amino acids: CASSYEQGAGANVLTF.

Regarding this clone: This sample includes further DNA sequences coding for the same CDR3. V usage is TRBV7-2 and J usage is TRBJ2-5, with D maybe TRBD2 (6 bases). Per the germline V gene, CDR1 is SGHTA and CDR2 is FQGNSA. The ends were cut back, 3 bases at V and 5 bases at J, with 7 bases in the middle. The CDR3 is 12 amino acids. The CDR3 here is CASSLGRETQYF. The CDR3 bases are TGTGCCAGCAGCTTGGGGAGGGAGACCCAGTACTTC.

The V gene is TRBV19, the J gene TRBJ1-3; 7 nucleotides match TRBD1. V shed 6 bases, J shed 4 bases, and the junction held 6 bases outside the gene matches. This CDR3 contains 14 residues. Per germline, CDR1 LNHDA and CDR2 SQIVND (reference sequence). This chain's CDR3 is CASREQGLGNTIYF. CDR3 bases: TGTGCCAGTAGGGAACAGGGGCTAGGAAACACCATATATTTT.

This clone was seen only a few times. The genes are TRBV7-8 and TRBJ2-7; D is unclear. This CDR3 spans 12 amino acids. Trimming pared 5 bases from V and 0 bases from J, leaving 5 bases between. Germline CDR1 and CDR2: SGHVS and FQNEAQ. CDR3 sequence reads: CASSTTSYEQYF. DNA for the CDR3: TGTGCCAGCAGCACAACCTCCTACGAGCAGTACTTC.

The chain uses TRBV5-1 and TRBJ1-1; D unclear. The CDR3 consists of 14 residues. CDR1 SGHRS and CDR2 YFSETQ come from the germline V gene. The germline V and J ends were trimmed by 3 bases and 0 bases, with 9 bases remaining between them. CDR3 sequence reads: CASSSSSLNTEAFF. The CDR3 nucleotides read TGCGCCAGCAGCTCCTCTTCCTTGAACACTGAAGCTTTCTTT.

This clone is a singleton in its sample. This chain links TRBV5-1 with TRBJ2-5, with a weak D call TRBD1 (5 bases). Germline CDR1 and CDR2: SGHRS and YFSETQ. This CDR3 is 14 amino acids long. V shed 2 bases and J shed 1 base, with 9 bases lying between them. The CDR3: CASSLAGPQETQYF. The CDR3 DNA reads TGCGCCAGCAGCTTAGCAGGGCCCCAAGAGACCCAGTACTTC. Variable domain in full (rest from reference TRBV5-1 and TRBJ2-5): KAGVTQTPRYLIKTRGQQVTLSCSPISGHRSVSWYQQTPGQGLQFLFEYFSETQRNKGNFPGRFSGRQFSNSRSEMNVSTLELGDSALYLCASSLAGPQETQYFGPGTRLLVL.

The V and J genes are TRBV5-1 and TRBJ1-6; TRBD1 aligns across 7 bases. J was trimmed by 4 bases and V by 4 bases; bases with no gene match: 5. CDR3 length equals 15 residues. The V gene's germline CDR1 is SGHRS and CDR2 YFSETQ. CDR3 in DNA: TGCGCCAGCAGCAGCTGGGACAGTTATAATTCACCCCTCCACTTT. Protein: CASSSWDSYNSPLHF.

This clone has a single count. The chain employs TRBV23-1 and TRBJ1-1; perhaps TRBD1 as D (6 bases). TRBV23-1 is assigned to the ORF class and has an uncertain function. Trimming removed 0 bases at V and 2 bases at J, with 22 bases between. The CDR3 runs to 19 residues. CDR3 amino acids: CASSQSDREETCSNTEAFF. DNA for the CDR3: TGCGCCAGCAGTCAATCGGACAGAGAAGAGACTTGTTCTAACACTGAAGCTTTCTTT.

The chain employs TRBV6-5 and TRBJ1-1; 9 bases align to TRBD1. From germline, CDR1 is MNHEY and CDR2 SVGAGI. After removal of 7 bases from V and 3 bases from J, the junction contained 6 bases not matched to a gene. This CDR3 has 14 residues. CDR3 bases: TGTGCCAGCACCCAGGACAGGGGAGACACTGAAGCTTTCTTT. Translated, it gives CASTQDRGDTEAFF.

V and J are TRBV7-3 and TRBJ1-5, with D uncertain. Germline V gene lookup returns CDR1 SGHTA and CDR2 FQGTGA. The CDR3 runs to 15 residues. The V end was cut by 1 base, the J end by 3 bases, with 10 bases between. The CDR3 bases are TGTGCCAGCAGCTTAAGGCCCGCCTTCAATCAGCCCCAGCATTTT. This encodes CASSLRPAFNQPQHF. The variable domain in full, completed from reference TRBV7-3 and TRBJ1-5, reads GAGVSQTPSNKVTEKGKYVELRCDPISGHTALYWYRQSLGQGPEFLIYFQGTGAADDSGLPNDRFFAVRPEGSVSTLKIQRTERGDSAVYLCASSLRPAFNQPQHFGDGTRLSIL.

V is TRBV6-2 or TRBV6-3 and J is TRBJ2-2; 7 bases match TRBD1. The CDR3 spans 17 residues. J gave up 0 bases and V 6 bases, and 10 bases lay outside the gene matches. Germline loops: CDR1 MNHEY, CDR2 SVGEGT. The CDR3: CASSPGQANPNTGELFF. In DNA, the CDR3 is TGTGCCAGCAGCCCTGGACAGGCTAACCCGAACACCGGGGAGCTGTTTTTT.

The CDR3 sequence: CASSGVLAGGPWNEQFF. The CDR3 nucleotides are TGTGCCAGCAGCGGGGTACTAGCGGGGGGGCCTTGGAATGAGCAGTTCTTC. This chain links TRBV5-4 with TRBJ2-1, with 13 bases identical to TRBD2. CDR1 SGHNT and CDR2 YYREEE come from the germline V gene (reference sequence). The CDR3 covers 17 residues. Trimming at V came to 4 bases and at J to 7 bases, leaving 11 bases not matched to a gene.

CDR3 residues: CASSQGQGTTEAFF. For the CDR3, the DNA is TGCGCCAGCAGCCAAGGACAGGGCACCACTGAAGCTTTCTTT. The rearrangement uses TRBV5-1 and TRBJ1-1, with 8 bases that match TRBD1. CDR1 is SGHRS and CDR2 is YFSETQ in the germline V gene. The CDR3 loop spans 14 amino acids. V lost 4 bases, J lost 4 bases, and 6 bases stayed unmatched. Filled out from reference TRBV5-1 and TRBJ1-1, the complete variable domain reads KAGVTQTPRYLIKTRGQQVTLSCSPISGHRSVSWYQQTPGQGLQFLFEYFSETQRNKGNFPGRFSGRQFSNSRSEMNVSTLELGDSALYLCASSQGQGTTEAFFGQGTRLTVV.

This clone was counted only a few times. The chain joins TRBV5-1 to TRBJ2-2; D gene unclear. The V end was cut by 3 bases, the J end by 8 bases, with 8 bases between. This CDR3 contains 12 residues. Germline assignment: CDR1 SGHRS and CDR2 YFSETQ. The CDR3 spells CASSYIQGELFF. The DNA for the CDR3 is TGCGCCAGCAGCTATATCCAGGGGGAGCTGTTTTTT.

The V gene is TRBV11-3, the J gene TRBJ1-1; D is uncertain. Germline loops: CDR1 SGHNT, CDR2 YENEEA. The length of the CDR3 is 16 residues. Trimming removed 3 bases at V and 7 bases at J, with 21 bases between. The CDR3 nucleotides read TGTGCCAGCAGCTTTCTCTCACTAATCCCGGCGGGTGAAGCTTTCTTT. Its translation: CASSFLSLIPAGEAFF.

The V gene is TRBV29-1, the J gene TRBJ2-7; tentatively, D is TRBD2 (5 bases). Trimming shortened V by 4 bases and J by 9 bases, and 16 bases separated the two germline ends. This CDR3 comprises 12 residues. CDR1 and CDR2 (germline): SQVTM, ANQGSEA. CDR3 nucleotide sequence: TGCAGCGTTGGACGGCCCCCGGCGGGGCAGTACTTC. Amino acid sequence: CSVGRPPAGQYF.

This chain connects TRBV18 to TRBJ1-6; D perhaps matches TRBD1 (6 bases). CDR1 and CDR2 (germline): KGHSH, LQKENI. This CDR3 is built from 15 residues. V was cut by 3 bases and J by 7 bases, with 13 bases left in between. CDR3 nucleotide sequence: TGTGCCAGCTCACCGGCACAGGGAAGAAATTCACCCCTCCACTTT. Translating gives CASSPAQGRNSPLHF.

This rearrangement joins TRBV2 to TRBJ2-7; TRBD2 matches 8 bases. The CDR3 runs to 15 residues. Germline CDR1 is SNHLY and CDR2 is FYNNEI. V dropped 4 bases and J dropped 3; count of bases not matched to a gene: 8. CDR3 sequence: CASSGAGAVGYEQYF. Here the CDR3 DNA reads TGTGCCAGCAGTGGAGCGGGGGCCGTCGGCTACGAGCAGTACTTC.

The genes are TRBV6-5 and TRBJ2-7, with D maybe TRBD1 (6 bases). The CDR3 covers 14 residues. Germline loops: CDR1 MNHEY, CDR2 SVGAGI. V was cut by 5 bases and J by 7 bases, with 18 bases left in between. As DNA, the CDR3 is TGTGCCAGCAGTATCCGGGACACCTTTGGGGAGCAGTACTTC. Translated: CASSIRDTFGEQYF.

The chain has TRBV7-7 and TRBJ2-3; 9 bases fit TRBD2. The CDR3 is made up of 14 amino acids. Germline loops: CDR1 SSHAT, CDR2 FNYEAQ (reference sequence). Trimming removed 11 bases from V and 4 bases from J; junction bases left unmatched: 10. The CDR3 here is CAVSRGLAADTQYF. The CDR3, as DNA: TGTGCCGTAAGCAGGGGACTAGCAGCAGATACGCAGTATTTT.

The rearrangement joins TRBV28 to TRBJ1-5; TRBD1 matches at 10 bases. Germline CDR1 MDHEN, CDR2 SYDVKM. J was trimmed by 3 bases and V by 5 bases; bases with no gene match: 4. The CDR3 is 15 amino acids. The CDR3 coding sequence is TGTGCCAGCAGTCCGACAGGGGGCACCAATCAGCCCCAGCATTTT. This sequence encodes CASSPTGGTNQPQHF.

The chain is built from TRBV24-1 and TRBJ2-1; TRBD1 might be the D (5 bases). The length of the CDR3 is 15 residues. Between the trimmed V and J ends, which lost 4 bases and 9 bases, there was a span of 18 bases. CDR1 and CDR2 (germline): KGHDR, SFDVKD. The CDR3 is CATSDPDMVWGEQFF. As DNA, the CDR3 is TGTGCCACCAGTGACCCGGACATGGTGTGGGGTGAGCAGTTCTTC.